The 25 T cell receptor beta chains given below trace back to one sample, sequenced in a study of T cell responses to AZD1222 COVID-19 vaccine (dated by TCRdb to about 2021). The time point label of this sample denotes: baseline before first vaccination. Libraries were prepared through the immunoSEQ multiplex PCR assay. In TCRdb, the immuneACCESS table is reduced to in-frame sequences with V and J assigned. These tables do not hold every clone; where another copy was compared, an unresolved V gene accounts for under half, and the others remain unexplained. Here the sample has more than 150,000 clones; around 92% occur a single time. The ten largest make up around 9.3% of the sample. This sample comprised peripheral blood, obtained on day 0 of AZD1222 vaccination. The receptor set was obtained from an adult in good health.

The rearrangement uses TRBV27 and TRBJ2-3; 8 bases map to TRBD1. J gave up 2 bases and V 5 bases, and 6 bases lay outside the gene matches. Germline V gene data show CDR1 as MNHEY and CDR2 as SMNVEV (reference sequence). The CDR3 is 15 amino acids. The CDR3 here is CASSRQGYPTDTQYF. The CDR3 DNA reads TGTGCCAGCAGTAGACAGGGGTATCCCACAGATACGCAGTATTTT.

V is TRBV28 and J is TRBJ1-4; D unclear. CDR3 length: 16 residues. Germline V gives CDR1 MDHEN, CDR2 SYDVKM. Trimming cost V 5 bases and J 0 bases, with 13 bases left between them. The CDR3 spells CASSGALLPTNEKLFF. CDR3 coding DNA: TGTGCCAGCAGTGGAGCTTTATTGCCAACTAATGAAAAACTGTTTTTT.

The genes are TRBV7-8 and TRBJ1-2; D uncertain. Germline V gene sequence: CDR1 SGHVS, CDR2 FQNEAQ. V lost 4 bases to trimming and J lost 5 bases, with 11 bases between them. The CDR3 is made up of 13 amino acids. The CDR3 region has the DNA TGTGCCAGCAGCTCGTACTCCAGTTATGGCTACACCTTC. Translated: CASSSYSSYGYTF. Full variable domain (remainder filled in from reference TRBV7-8 and TRBJ1-2): GAGVSQSPRYKVAKRGQDVALRCDPISGHVSLFWYQQALGQGPEFLTYFQNEAQLDKSGLPSDRFFAERPEGSVSTLKIQRTQQEDSAVYLCASSSYSSYGYTFGSGTRLTVV.

A single count supports this clone. The chain employs TRBV28 and TRBJ2-6, with a possible D match to TRBD2 (6 bases). V gave up 8 bases and J gave up 4 bases, with 15 bases separating them. In germline, CDR1 is MDHEN, CDR2 SYDVKM. The CDR3 sequence is 15 residues long. CDR3 DNA: TGTGCCAGCTCCTTGGGGGGAGCGGGGGCCAACGTCCTGACTTTC. Protein product: CASSLGGAGANVLTF. Variable domain in full (rest from reference TRBV28 and TRBJ2-6): DVKVTQSSRYLVKRTGEKVFLECVQDMDHENMFWYRQDPGLGLRLIYFSYDVKMKEKGDIPEGYSVSREKKERFSLILESASTNQTSMYLCASSLGGAGANVLTFGAGSRLTVL.

The chain employs TRBV10-3 and TRBJ1-4; D is undetermined. This CDR3 comprises 14 residues. CDR1 is ENHRY, CDR2 SYGVKD, per germline. Trimming pared 2 bases from V and 4 bases from J, leaving 8 bases between. CDR3 sequence reads: CAISEAGDNEKLFF. The DNA for the CDR3 is TGTGCCATCAGTGAGGCCGGGGATAATGAAAAACTGTTTTTT.

This chain connects TRBV3-1 (or the pseudogene TRBV3-2) to TRBJ2-1; TRBD2 is a possible D gene (6 bases). The ends were cut back, 3 bases at V and 8 bases at J, with 8 bases in the middle. CDR1 is LGHDT, CDR2 YNNKEL, per germline (reference sequence). CDR3 length: 12 amino acids. CDR3 residues: CASSQGLDEQFF. CDR3 bases: TGTGCCAGCAGCCAGGGACTCGATGAGCAGTTCTTC.

V and J are TRBV4-3 and TRBJ1-1; 7 bases match TRBD1. The CDR3 extends over 15 amino acids. Germline lookup yields CDR1 LGHNA and CDR2 YSLEER. J gave up 9 bases and V 0 bases, and 10 bases lay outside the gene matches. The CDR3 sequence: CASSQDYGGGDQAFF. The CDR3 DNA reads TGCGCCAGCAGCCAAGACTACGGAGGGGGCGACCAAGCTTTCTTT.

The rearrangement links TRBV11-2 to TRBJ2-7; D not certain. The V gene lost 1 base and the J gene lost 2 bases, with 12 bases spanning the gap. The CDR3 totals 15 residues. Germline V gene data show CDR1 as SGHAT and CDR2 as FQNNGV. CDR3 sequence reads: CASSLVGQATYEQYV. In DNA, the CDR3 is TGTGCCAGCAGCTTAGTTGGGCAGGCCACCTACGAGCAGTACGTC.

This clone has only one observation. In the same sample, other DNA sequences code for this CDR3. The chain recombines TRBV12-3 or TRBV12-4 with TRBJ2-7; no clear D. The CDR3 length is 11 residues. Trimming stripped 4 bases from V and 0 bases from J, with 1 base between. The CDR3 loop reads CASSSSYEQYF. The DNA for the CDR3 is TGTGCCAGCAGTTCCTCCTACGAGCAGTACTTC.

In its sample, this clone was seen once. J is TRBJ2-7 and V is TRBV20-1, with a weak D call TRBD2 (5 bases). The V and J ends lost 5 bases and 3 bases respectively, with 8 bases between them. There are 11 residues in the CDR3. Germline lookup yields CDR1 DFQATT and CDR2 SNEGSKA (reference sequence). In DNA, the CDR3 is TGCAGTGCTTCTAGCCGCTACGAGCAGTACTTC. Its translation: CSASSRYEQYF.

This clone was detected once. The DNA for the CDR3 is TGTGCCAGCTCACGACGAGACATCGAAGCTTTCTTT. Its protein is CASSRRDIEAFF. The chain carries TRBV18 and TRBJ1-1, with D hard to call. Per germline, CDR1 KGHSH and CDR2 LQKENI. The CDR3 spans 12 residues. Trimming removed 4 bases from V and 8 bases from J, with 11 bases in between.

This chain links TRBV7-8 with TRBJ1-1, with TRBD1 identical over 7 bases. Germline values: CDR1 SGHVS, CDR2 FQNEAQ. The V gene end was trimmed by 1 base and the J gene end by 5 bases; junction bases not matched to a gene: 7. CDR3 length: 15 amino acids. CDR3 amino acids: CASSLVLGGLTEAFF. Here the CDR3 DNA reads TGTGCCAGCAGCTTAGTCTTAGGGGGCTTGACTGAAGCTTTCTTT.

The CDR3 nucleotides read TGTGCCAGCAGCTTGCTGGGACAACCTAAAGAGACCCAGTACTTC. Protein sequence: CASSLLGQPKETQYF. The chain is built from TRBV11-2 and TRBJ2-5; the D gene is possibly TRBD1 (6 bases). This CDR3 comprises 15 residues. Germline loops: CDR1 SGHAT, CDR2 FQNNGV. Trimming took off 3 bases at V and 3 bases at J, with 14 bases between the two ends.

DNA for the CDR3: TGTGCCAGCAGTTACGTTCCGGGTGAGCAGTTCTTC. Its translation: CASSYVPGEQFF. V is TRBV6-2 or TRBV6-3 and J is TRBJ2-1; D remains unclear. The ends were cut back, 2 bases at V and 9 bases at J, with 8 bases in the middle. This CDR3 is built from 12 residues. Per germline, CDR1 MNHEY and CDR2 SVGEGT.

The chain recombines TRBV7-9 with TRBJ1-3; unclear D gene. V was cut by 6 bases and J by 3 bases, with 12 bases left in between. CDR1 and CDR2 (germline): SEHNR, FQNEAQ (reference sequence). The CDR3 runs to 14 residues. Here the CDR3 DNA reads TGTGCCAGCAGTTTGACTGGGAGTGGAAACACCATATATTTT. Its protein is CASSLTGSGNTIYF.

The chain has TRBV5-1 and TRBJ1-6; no reliable D call. The CDR3 is 17 residues long. The ends were cut back, 4 bases at V and 6 bases at J, with 20 bases in the middle. CDR1 is SGHRS, CDR2 YFSETQ, per germline. This CDR3 reads CASSPLGSGNLNSPLHF. The CDR3 bases are TGCGCCAGCAGCCCCTTGGGGTCGGGGAATCTTAATTCACCCCTCCACTTT.

The chain links TRBV24-1 to TRBJ1-1; maybe TRBD1 (6 bases). Germline CDR1 KGHDR, CDR2 SFDVKD. The CDR3 is 12 residues long. The V end lost 4 bases, the J end lost 8 bases, and 10 bases lay between the germline ends. The CDR3, as DNA: TGTGCCACCAGTGAGGGGGGCGGGGAAGCTTTCTTT. It specifies CATSEGGGEAFF.

V and J are TRBV6-1 and TRBJ1-2; D is unresolved. The germline V gene encodes CDR1 MNHNS and CDR2 SASEGT. Trimming shortened V by 3 bases and J by 0 bases, and 8 bases separated the two germline ends. The CDR3 runs to 14 residues. In DNA form, the CDR3 reads TGTGCCAGCAGTGAGGGAATAGCTAACTATGGCTACACCTTC. Protein sequence: CASSEGIANYGYTF.

The genes are TRBV5-1 and TRBJ2-6, with D perhaps being TRBD1 or TRBD2 (5 bases each). In germline, CDR1 is SGHRS, CDR2 YFSETQ. V dropped 3 bases and J dropped 0 bases, with 16 bases sitting between them. The CDR3 spans 18 residues. CDR3 in amino acids: CASSSGTEQYSGANVLTF. CDR3 sequence (DNA): TGCGCCAGCAGCTCAGGGACGGAACAATACTCTGGGGCCAACGTCCTGACTTTC.

The sample holds one count of this clone. The rearrangement uses TRBV12-3 or TRBV12-4 and TRBJ2-7; no reliable D call. The V and J ends lost 5 bases and 6 bases respectively, with 5 bases between them. CDR3 length: 10 amino acids. The CDR3 here is CASSALEQYF. DNA of the CDR3: TGTGCCAGCAGTGCCCTCGAGCAGTACTTC.

This chain connects TRBV10-3 to TRBJ1-5; TRBD1 is a possible D gene (6 bases). Germline V gives CDR1 ENHRY, CDR2 SYGVKD. V lost 8 bases and J lost 4, with 18 bases in between. CDR3 size: 15 residues. The CDR3 protein is CAIGTTSSPNQPQHF. For the CDR3, the DNA is TGTGCCATCGGGACAACTAGCAGCCCTAATCAGCCCCAGCATTTT.

The chain recombines TRBV18 with TRBJ1-1, with 7 bases lining up with TRBD1. V lost 2 bases and J lost 4; bases outside the gene matches: 13. In germline, CDR1 is KGHSH, CDR2 LQKENI. The CDR3 is made up of 17 amino acids. DNA of the CDR3: TGTGCCAGCTCACCAAGGGGCAGGGGGTCGGTGGGCACTGAAGCTTTCTTT. It specifies CASSPRGRGSVGTEAFF. The complete variable domain, with remaining parts taken from reference TRBV18 and TRBJ1-1, reads NAGVMQNPRHLVRRRGQEARLRCSPMKGHSHVYWYRQLPEEGLKFMVYLQKENIIDESGMPKERFSAEFPKEGPSILRIQQVVRGDSAAYFCASSPRGRGSVGTEAFFGQGTRLTVV.

The gene calls are TRBV12-3 or TRBV12-4 and TRBJ2-1; 8 bases are shared with TRBD1. The V gene end was trimmed by 11 bases and the J gene end by 4 bases; junction bases not matched to a gene: 7. The CDR3 loop spans 13 amino acids. The CDR3 sequence is CAGSQGEYNEQFF. DNA of the CDR3: TGTGCCGGCTCACAGGGGGAGTACAATGAGCAGTTCTTC.

CDR3 region: CASSSQGLLNEQFF. CDR3 sequence (DNA): TGTGCCAGTAGTTCACAGGGGCTTCTCAATGAGCAGTTCTTC. The V call is TRBV19, the J call TRBJ2-1; 7 positions agree with TRBD1. Germline assignment: CDR1 LNHDA and CDR2 SQIVND (reference sequence). After removal of 5 bases from V and 6 bases from J, the junction contained 7 bases not matched to a gene. The CDR3 is 14 residues long.

The chain recombines TRBV3-1 (or the pseudogene TRBV3-2) with TRBJ2-1, with 9 bases lining up with TRBD2. Germline V gene lookup returns CDR1 LGHDT and CDR2 YNNKEL (reference sequence). The V and J ends lost 4 bases and 8 bases, in that order; junction bases with no gene match: 9. This CDR3 contains 15 residues. The CDR3 sequence is CASSPSGTPTDEQFF. In DNA form, the CDR3 reads TGTGCCAGCAGCCCTAGCGGGACACCCACCGATGAGCAGTTCTTC.